The clone carrying this T cell receptor beta chain was counted between two and nine times. The data were obtained in a study of identical twins. Using its own MiXCR run on the 5' RACE reads, TCRdb lists one record per CDR3 protein. The sample shows just under 650,000 distinct CDR3 sequences, less than 9% of them seen only once. The CDR3 is 12 amino acids. Germline loops: CDR1 SEHNR, CDR2 FQNEAQ (reference sequence). V lost 2 bases and J 3 bases, leaving 2 bases between the germline ends. These data were also reused for a study on yellow fever vaccine responses in identical twins.

The sequencing sample was made of PBMCs. This chain connects TRBV7-9 to TRBJ1-3, with unresolved D. This receptor was taken from a woman under 30 in good health. CDR3 sequence: CASSLNGNTIYF. In DNA form, the CDR3 reads TGTGCCAGCAGCTTAAATGGAAACACCATATATTTT.